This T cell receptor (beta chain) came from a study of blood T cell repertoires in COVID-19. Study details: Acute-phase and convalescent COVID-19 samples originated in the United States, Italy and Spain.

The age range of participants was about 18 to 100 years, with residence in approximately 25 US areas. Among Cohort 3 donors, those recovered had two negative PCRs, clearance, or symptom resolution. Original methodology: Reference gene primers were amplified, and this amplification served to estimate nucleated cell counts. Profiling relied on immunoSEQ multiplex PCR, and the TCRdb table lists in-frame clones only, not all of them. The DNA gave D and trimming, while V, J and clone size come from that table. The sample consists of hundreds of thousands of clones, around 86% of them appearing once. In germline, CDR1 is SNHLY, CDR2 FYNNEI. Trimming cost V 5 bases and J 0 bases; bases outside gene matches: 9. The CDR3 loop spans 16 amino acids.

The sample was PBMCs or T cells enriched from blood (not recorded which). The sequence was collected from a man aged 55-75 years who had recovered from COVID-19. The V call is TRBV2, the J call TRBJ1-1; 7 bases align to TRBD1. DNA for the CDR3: TGTGCCAGCAGTTCCCGCCCGACAGGGATGAACACTGAAGCTTTCTTT. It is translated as CASSSRPTGMNTEAFF.